These T cell receptor beta chains were read from a single sample in a study of T cell repertoires in cytomegalovirus infection. In TCRdb, the reads were re-called with MiXCR into one record per CDR3 protein. The sample yields fewer than 250,000 distinct CDR3 sequences, about 23% seen once. The sample comprised CD8+ T cells from PBMCs. The source is a human donor in good health (CMV status not recorded). Some clones in this sample may be carry-over from other donors' samples. CDR3s include the opening cysteine and the closing phenylalanine or tryptophan.

j_gene | v_gene | CDR3aa
TRBJ1-1 | TRBV11-2 | CASSLDLGNTEAFF
TRBJ1-1 | TRBV7-6 | CASRGDLRWQSEAFF
TRBJ2-3 | TRBV29-1 | CSVEDYPSLASGGPISTDTQYF
TRBJ2-3 | TRBV29-1 | CSVEVLPHDRGSTDTQYF
TRBJ2-1 | TRBV5-5 | CASSLVVGQNNEQFF
TRBJ1-6 | TRBV7-8 | CASSSIGPYNSPLHF
TRBJ1-6 | TRBV2 | CASTTGASYLNSPLHF
TRBJ1-1 | TRBV5-1 | CASSLATGDIEAFF
TRBJ1-2 | TRBV29-1 | CSVSTAYGYTF
TRBJ2-2 | TRBV12-3/TRBV12-4 | CASSPSGGQFTGELFF
TRBJ2-7 | TRBV7-9 | CASSPVLGGLYEQYF
TRBJ2-7 | TRBV28 | CASSFRVYEQYF
TRBJ1-5 | TRBV15 | CATSRTRAGNQPQHF
TRBJ2-3 | TRBV7-6 | CASSWHRGRPDTQYF
TRBJ2-1 | TRBV7-8 | CASSPIKVGEQFF